This T cell receptor (beta chain) was profiled in a study of shared clonotypes between healthy human individuals. A CD45RA-negative memory subset and a CD45RA+ naive subset were separated from the CD4+ cells. To note about this clone: Its target is not known.

Generated by immunoSEQ multiplex PCR, the TCRdb table keeps only in-frame clones and is missing some. The data show about 960,000 clones, approximately 76% seen once. General observations from the study: Clonotypes shared by all four sorted-subset donors had higher generation probabilities than non-shared clonotypes. Naive CD4 clonotypes were shared across several donors at about 5%.

Trimming removed 3 bases from V and 3 bases from J; junction bases left unmatched: 13. Germline V gene sequence: CDR1 SGDLS, CDR2 YYNGEE. The CDR3 is 17 amino acids. The chain couples TRBV9 to TRBJ1-2; TRBD1 agrees at 8 bases. Sequenced material: memory CD4+ T cells sorted from blood. Subset meaning: CD45RA-negative fraction. The receptor comes from a man between 18 and 29 years old in good health. This chain's CDR3 is CASSGGKRDRNYYGYTF. The CDR3 DNA follows: TGTGCCAGCAGCGGCGGAAAAAGGGACAGGAATTACTATGGCTACACCTTC.